These 27 T cell receptor beta chains were all obtained from the same sample, sequenced in a study of shared clonotypes between healthy human individuals. Sequencing was performed with immunoSEQ multiplex PCR; in TCRdb, only in-frame clones are kept and a portion is missing. The sample shows 1.5 million to 1.9 million clones, around 98% of them seen only once. The sample comprised naive CD4+ T cells sorted from blood. Subset of the sample: CD45RA+ positively selected. These receptors came from a young man in good health.

The genes are TRBV5-8 and TRBJ2-7; D gene unclear. Germline V gene data show CDR1 as SGHTS and CDR2 as YDEGEE. This CDR3 region has 13 residues. V gave up 0 bases and J gave up 4 bases, with 8 bases separating them. CDR3 bases: TGTGCCAGCAGCTTGGGACTGTTTTACGAGCAGTACTTC. It is translated as CASSLGLFYEQYF.

The gene calls are TRBV5-5 and TRBJ2-7; a weak D match, TRBD1 (5 bases). Germline assignment: CDR1 SGHKS and CDR2 YYEKEE (reference sequence). The V gene lost 3 bases and the J gene lost 2 bases, with 12 bases spanning the gap. This CDR3 is built from 14 residues. CDR3 loop: CASSYTTVAYEQYF. In DNA form, the CDR3 reads TGTGCCAGCAGCTATACGACAGTAGCCTACGAGCAGTACTTC.

The rearrangement joins TRBV6-1 to TRBJ2-1; TRBD2 is a possible D gene (6 bases). Trimming pared 1 base from V and 0 bases from J, leaving 13 bases between. Germline CDR1 is MNHNS and CDR2 is SASEGT. The CDR3 runs to 17 residues. The CDR3 DNA sequence: TGTGCCAGCAGTGAAGACTTCGGGAGCGGCTCCTACAATGAGCAGTTCTTC. Amino acid sequence: CASSEDFGSGSYNEQFF.

This chain joins TRBV7-9 and TRBJ2-7; D unclear. The CDR3 is 13 amino acids. V lost 4 bases and J lost 3, with 10 bases in between. Germline CDR1 and CDR2: SEHNR and FQNEAQ (reference sequence). The CDR3 region has the DNA TGTGCCAGCAGCTCTCTTATCGGCTACGAGCAGTACTTC. Translated: CASSSLIGYEQYF.

The chain uses TRBV6-5 and TRBJ1-1; TRBD1 might be the D (5 bases). There are 15 residues in the CDR3. V was pared by 1 base and J by 5 bases, with 14 bases between. The germline V gene encodes CDR1 MNHEY and CDR2 SVGAGI. CDR3 DNA sequence: TGTGCCAGCAGTTACTTCAATCGGGGCCTGACTGAAGCTTTCTTT. Protein product: CASSYFNRGLTEAFF.

The rearrangement links TRBV9 to TRBJ2-2; 7 bases map to TRBD1. V gave up 1 base and J gave up 3 bases; unmatched junction bases: 3. The germline V gene has CDR1 SGDLS and CDR2 YYNGEE. The CDR3 extends over 15 amino acids. The CDR3 bases are TGTGCCAGCAGCGTAAGAACAGGGGACACCGGGGAGCTGTTTTTT. This translates into CASSVRTGDTGELFF.

V usage is TRBV27 and J usage is TRBJ2-1, with 12 bases identical to TRBD2. The CDR3 spans 16 residues. Trimming removed 4 bases from V and 8 bases from J; junction bases left unmatched: 9. Per germline, CDR1 MNHEY and CDR2 SMNVEV (reference sequence). CDR3 sequence reads: CASSYGLAGPVDEQFF. For the CDR3, the DNA is TGTGCCAGCAGTTACGGACTAGCGGGGCCTGTAGATGAGCAGTTCTTC.

This rearrangement joins TRBV27 to TRBJ2-1, with a possible D match to TRBD2 (5 bases). The V gene's germline CDR1 is MNHEY and CDR2 SMNVEV (reference sequence). V dropped 3 bases and J dropped 8 bases, with 20 bases sitting between them. The CDR3 sequence is 16 residues long. The CDR3 DNA sequence: TGTGCCAGCAGTTTGACCATCCCTGGCTACGGGGATGAGCAGTTCTTC. Translating it yields CASSLTIPGYGDEQFF.

The V call is TRBV5-4, the J call TRBJ1-2; D not resolved. Germline CDR1 and CDR2: SGHNT and YYREEE (reference sequence). The CDR3 contains 15 residues. The ends were cut back, 2 bases at V and 4 bases at J, with 15 bases in the middle. CDR3: CASSLPGSSVYGYTF. The CDR3 bases are TGTGCCAGCAGCTTACCCGGATCCAGCGTCTATGGCTACACCTTC.

The chain uses TRBV5-4 and TRBJ1-1; 7 bases agree with TRBD1. The CDR3 length is 14 residues. CDR1 and CDR2 (germline): SGHNT, YYREEE (reference sequence). V lost 4 bases, J lost 5 bases, and 8 bases stayed unmatched. CDR3 protein: CASSQGGAGTEAFF. The CDR3 DNA is TGTGCCAGCAGCCAGGGGGGGGCCGGAACTGAAGCTTTCTTT.

V gene TRBV6-1 combines with J gene TRBJ2-1; tentatively, D is TRBD1 (5 bases). From germline, CDR1 is MNHNS and CDR2 SASEGT. The CDR3 is made up of 15 amino acids. V lost 6 bases to trimming and J lost 0 bases, with 12 bases between them. CDR3 in amino acids: CASRDTKFSYNEQFF. Written as DNA, the CDR3 is TGTGCCAGCAGGGACACAAAGTTCTCCTACAATGAGCAGTTCTTC.

This clone was counted a single time. The chain couples TRBV6-5 to TRBJ2-7; the match to TRBD2 covers 14 bases. Germline V CDR1 and CDR2: MNHEY, SVGAGI. This CDR3 contains 15 residues. Trimming removed 4 bases from V and 5 bases from J; junction bases left unmatched: 4. In DNA, the CDR3 is TGTGCCAGCAGTTCCCGGACTAGCGGGAGGCACGAGCAGTACTTC. Encoded protein: CASSSRTSGRHEQYF.

The chain recombines TRBV19 with TRBJ2-7; TRBD1 matches 7 bases. The CDR3 loop spans 17 amino acids. Germline assignment: CDR1 LNHDA and CDR2 SQIVND (reference sequence). V was clipped by 6 bases and J by 3 bases; unmatched bases: 17. The CDR3 nucleotides read TGTGCCAGTAGCACTGACACCACTAGGGGACAGAACTACGAGCAGTACTTC. Translated: CASSTDTTRGQNYEQYF.

This clone was seen more than once but under ten times. J is TRBJ1-5 and V is TRBV10-3; TRBD1 might be the D (5 bases). The germline V and J ends were trimmed by 6 bases and 0 bases, with 6 bases remaining between them. CDR1 and CDR2 from the germline V gene are ENHRY and SYGVKD. The CDR3 length is 13 residues. In nucleotides, the CDR3 is TGTGCCATCAGGACAGATAGCAATCAGCCCCAGCATTTT. It is translated as CAIRTDSNQPQHF.

The V call is TRBV20-1, the J call TRBJ2-7, with D perhaps assigned TRBD1 or TRBD2 (5 bases each). Germline lookup yields CDR1 DFQATT and CDR2 SNEGSKA (reference sequence). V lost 5 bases to trimming and J lost 6 bases, with 11 bases between them. The CDR3 totals 11 residues. The CDR3 DNA follows: TGCAGTGCTGGGACGGCGGGCGAGCAGTACTTC. This gives the protein CSAGTAGEQYF.

The chain joins TRBV11-3 to TRBJ2-2, with D possibly TRBD2 on 6 matching bases. The germline CDR1 and CDR2 sequences are SGHNT and YENEEA. The CDR3 sequence is 15 residues long. V lost 1 base and J lost 6, with 12 bases in between. The CDR3: CASSLVVREAGELFF. In DNA form, the CDR3 reads TGTGCCAGCAGCTTAGTTGTCAGGGAGGCCGGGGAGCTGTTTTTT. The entire variable domain, with the rest obtained from reference TRBV11-3 and TRBJ2-2, is as follows: EAGVVQSPRYKIIEKKQPVAFWCNPISGHNTLYWYLQNLGQGPELLIRYENEEAVDDSQLPKDRFSAERLKGVDSTLKIQPAELGDSAVYLCASSLVVREAGELFFGEGSRLTVL.

This clone appeared a single time. V gene TRBV5-6 combines with J gene TRBJ2-7, with TRBD2 as a possible D gene (5 bases). CDR1 and CDR2 from the germline V gene are SGHDT and YYEEEE. Trimming removed 0 bases at V and 3 bases at J, with 10 bases between. The CDR3 loop spans 14 amino acids. The CDR3 bases are TGTGCCAGCAGCTTGGTTCCGGGAAACTACGAGCAGTACTTC. Translating it yields CASSLVPGNYEQYF. Looking up the rest from reference TRBV5-6 and TRBJ2-7 gives the full variable domain: DAGVTQSPTHLIKTRGQQVTLRCSPKSGHDTVSWYQQALGQGPQFIFQYYEEEERQRGNFPDRFSGHQFPNYSSELNVNALLLGDSALYLCASSLVPGNYEQYFGPGTRLTVT.

The chain combines TRBV28 with TRBJ2-1, with 7 bases matching TRBD1. After removal of 9 bases from V and 6 bases from J, the junction contained 11 bases not matched to a gene. The CDR3 is 14 residues long. The germline V gene encodes CDR1 MDHEN and CDR2 SYDVKM. CDR3 amino acids: CASQGVAWANEQFF. CDR3 nucleotides: TGTGCCAGTCAGGGGGTAGCTTGGGCCAATGAGCAGTTCTTC.

CDR3 loop: CASSPGLSAYGYTF. The CDR3 region has the DNA TGTGCCAGCTCACCGGGACTTTCCGCCTATGGCTACACCTTC. The chain combines TRBV18 with TRBJ1-2, with D perhaps matching TRBD1 (5 bases). V was pared by 3 bases and J by 4 bases, with 12 bases between. This CDR3 comprises 14 residues. Germline loops: CDR1 KGHSH, CDR2 LQKENI.

The V call is TRBV19, the J call TRBJ1-5; D perhaps matches TRBD1 (5 bases). The CDR3 spans 15 residues. V was cut by 3 bases and J by 7 bases, with 16 bases left in between. Germline V CDR1 and CDR2: LNHDA, SQIVND (reference sequence). The CDR3 DNA reads TGTGCCAGTAGTATCGGGGGGAGAAGGGAACAGCCCCAGCATTTT. Amino acids: CASSIGGRREQPQHF.

Of note for this clone: This sample includes further DNA sequences coding for the same CDR3. The genes are TRBV6-5 and TRBJ2-7, with 10 bases that match TRBD2. This CDR3 is 13 amino acids long. Germline V gives CDR1 MNHEY, CDR2 SVGAGI. J lost 4 bases, V lost 4 bases, and 1 base had no gene match. The DNA of the CDR3 is TGTGCCAGCAGTTCTAGCGGGAGTTACGAGCAGTACTTC. Translating gives CASSSSGSYEQYF.

The V gene is TRBV21-1, the J gene TRBJ2-7; the D call of TRBD1 is as the table states it, not checked on the DNA. TRBV21-1 is a pseudogene segment. The CDR3 covers 12 residues. The chain's CDR3 is CASSKAQDEQYF. CDR3 nucleotide sequence: TGTGCCAGCAGCAAAGCACAGGACGAGCAGTACTTC.

The gene calls are TRBV9 and TRBJ2-7, with D tentatively TRBD2 (7 bases). This CDR3 contains 15 residues. Germline V gene data show CDR1 as SGDLS and CDR2 as YYNGEE. V dropped 0 bases and J dropped 3 bases, with 13 bases sitting between them. CDR3 coding DNA: TGTGCCAGCAGCGTAGCGGCGGGGGACATCTACGAGCAGTACTTC. Translated, it gives CASSVAAGDIYEQYF. Using reference TRBV9 and TRBJ2-7 for the parts outside the CDR3, the full variable domain is DSGVTQTPKHLITATGQRVTLRCSPRSGDLSVYWYQQSLDQGLQFLIQYYNGEERAKGNILERFSAQQFPDLHSELNLSSLELGDSALYFCASSVAAGDIYEQYFGPGTRLTVT.

The chain couples TRBV7-9 to TRBJ2-3; tentatively, D is TRBD2 (6 bases). Germline CDR1 is SEHNR and CDR2 is FQNEAQ (reference sequence). V dropped 1 base and J dropped 0 bases, with 20 bases sitting between them. The CDR3 sequence is 19 residues long. DNA for the CDR3: TGTGCCAGCAGCTTAGTTCTAGCGAGGCTCCTCTCTAGCACAGATACGCAGTATTTT. It translates to CASSLVLARLLSSTDTQYF. The variable domain in full, with the rest retrieved from reference TRBV7-9 and TRBJ2-3, is DTGVSQNPRHKITKRGQNVTFRCDPISEHNRLYWYRQTLGQGPEFLTYFQNEAQLEKSRLLSDRFSAERPKGSFSTLEIQRTEQGDSAMYLCASSLVLARLLSSTDTQYFGPGTRLTVL.

J is TRBJ2-1 and V is TRBV5-1; TRBD1 matches at 10 bases. The CDR3 has 14 residues. Trimming removed 4 bases from V and 8 bases from J; junction bases left unmatched: 6. CDR1 is SGHRS and CDR2 is YFSETQ in the germline V gene. CDR3 bases: TGCGCCAGCAGCCGGGGACAGGGGCGGGATGAGCAGTTCTTC. Its protein product is CASSRGQGRDEQFF.

This chain connects TRBV6-5 to TRBJ1-5, with D perhaps matching TRBD1 (6 bases). Trimming stripped 6 bases from V and 6 bases from J, with 18 bases between. Germline V CDR1 and CDR2: MNHEY, SVGAGI. This CDR3 region has 15 residues. CDR3 in DNA: TGTGCCAGCAGCCCAAAACAGGGATTTACTCAGCCCCAGCATTTT. Residues: CASSPKQGFTQPQHF.

CDR3 nucleotide sequence: TGTGCCAGCAGCGTAGGGGGAACAACCGGGGAGCTGTTTTTT. It codes for CASSVGGTTGELFF. The chain uses TRBV9 and TRBJ2-2; D is unclear. Germline V gene lookup returns CDR1 SGDLS and CDR2 YYNGEE. This CDR3 has 14 amino acids. Trimming left V 0 bases short and J 5 bases short, with 8 bases between.